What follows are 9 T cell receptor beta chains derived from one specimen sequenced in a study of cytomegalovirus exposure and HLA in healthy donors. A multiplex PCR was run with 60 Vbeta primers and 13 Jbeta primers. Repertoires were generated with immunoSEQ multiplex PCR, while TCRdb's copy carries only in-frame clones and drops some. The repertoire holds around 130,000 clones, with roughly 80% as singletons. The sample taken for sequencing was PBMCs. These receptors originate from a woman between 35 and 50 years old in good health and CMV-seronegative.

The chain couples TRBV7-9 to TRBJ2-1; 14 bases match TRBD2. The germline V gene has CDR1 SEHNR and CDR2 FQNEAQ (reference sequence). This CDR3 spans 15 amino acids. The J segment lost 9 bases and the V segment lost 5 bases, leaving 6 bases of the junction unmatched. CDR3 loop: CASSRGLAGVGEQFF. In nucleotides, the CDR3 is TGTGCCAGCAGCCGGGGACTAGCGGGAGTCGGTGAGCAGTTCTTC. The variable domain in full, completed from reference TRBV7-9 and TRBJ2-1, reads DTGVSQNPRHKITKRGQNVTFRCDPISEHNRLYWYRQTLGQGPEFLTYFQNEAQLEKSRLLSDRFSAERPKGSFSTLEIQRTEQGDSAMYLCASSRGLAGVGEQFFGPGTRLTVL.

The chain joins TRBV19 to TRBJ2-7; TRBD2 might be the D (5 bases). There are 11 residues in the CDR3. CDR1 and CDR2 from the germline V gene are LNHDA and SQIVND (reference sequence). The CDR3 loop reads CASGVANEQYF. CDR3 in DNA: TGTGCTTCGGGTGTAGCGAACGAGCAGTACTTC.

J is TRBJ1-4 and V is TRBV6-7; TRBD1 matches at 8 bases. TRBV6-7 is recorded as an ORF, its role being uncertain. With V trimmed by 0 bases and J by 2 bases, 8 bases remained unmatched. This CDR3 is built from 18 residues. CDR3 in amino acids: CASSYSLTRGRTNEKLFF. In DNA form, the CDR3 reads TGTGCCAGCAGTTACTCCCTAACCAGGGGGCGGACTAATGAAAAACTGTTTTTT.

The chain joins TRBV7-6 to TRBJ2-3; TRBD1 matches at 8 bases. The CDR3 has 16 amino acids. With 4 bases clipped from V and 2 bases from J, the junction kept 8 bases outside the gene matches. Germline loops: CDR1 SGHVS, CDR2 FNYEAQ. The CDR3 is CASSSNRDRLTDTQYF. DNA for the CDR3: TGTGCCAGCAGCTCAAACCGGGACAGGCTCACAGATACGCAGTATTTT.

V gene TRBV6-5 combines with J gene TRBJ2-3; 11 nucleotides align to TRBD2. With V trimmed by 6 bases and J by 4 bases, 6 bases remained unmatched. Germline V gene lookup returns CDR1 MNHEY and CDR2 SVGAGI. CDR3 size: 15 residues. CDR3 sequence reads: CASRDTSGGPDTQYF. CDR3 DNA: TGTGCCAGCAGAGACACTAGCGGGGGCCCAGATACGCAGTATTTT.

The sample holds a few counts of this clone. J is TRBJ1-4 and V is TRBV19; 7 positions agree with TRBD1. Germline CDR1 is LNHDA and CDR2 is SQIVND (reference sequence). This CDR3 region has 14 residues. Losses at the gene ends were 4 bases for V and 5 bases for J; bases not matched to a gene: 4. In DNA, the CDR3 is TGTGCCAGTAGTAAACAGGGGTTAAATGAAAAACTGTTTTTT. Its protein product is CASSKQGLNEKLFF.

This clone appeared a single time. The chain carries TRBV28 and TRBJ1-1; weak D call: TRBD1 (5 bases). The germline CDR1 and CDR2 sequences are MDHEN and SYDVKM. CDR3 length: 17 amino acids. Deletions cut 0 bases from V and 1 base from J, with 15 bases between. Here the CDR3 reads CASSLWSGSDENTEAFF. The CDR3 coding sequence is TGTGCCAGCAGTTTATGGTCAGGGTCGGATGAGAACACTGAAGCTTTCTTT.

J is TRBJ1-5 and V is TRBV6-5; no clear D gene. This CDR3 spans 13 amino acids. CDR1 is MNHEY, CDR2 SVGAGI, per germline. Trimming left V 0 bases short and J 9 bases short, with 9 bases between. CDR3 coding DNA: TGTGCCAGCAGTTACTCCCCCCAGGCGCCCCAGCATTTT. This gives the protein CASSYSPQAPQHF.

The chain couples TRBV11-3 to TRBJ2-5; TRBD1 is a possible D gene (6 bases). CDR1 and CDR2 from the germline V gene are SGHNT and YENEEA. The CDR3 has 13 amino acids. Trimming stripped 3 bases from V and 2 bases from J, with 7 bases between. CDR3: CASSLDRQETQYF. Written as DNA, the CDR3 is TGTGCCAGCAGCTTGGACAGACAAGAGACCCAGTACTTC.